This T cell receptor beta chain was identified during a study of early stage breast cancer tumors. TCRdb keeps only in-frame clones here, not all; method: immunoSEQ multiplex PCR. The sample shows 60,000 to 80,000 clones, around 85% of them seen only once. V gave up 4 bases and J gave up 0 bases, with 14 bases separating them. This CDR3 region has 16 residues. CDR1 and CDR2 from the germline V gene are SGHDT and YYEEEE. The sequencing input was blood. The chain recombines TRBV5-6 with TRBJ1-3; a possible D gene is TRBD1 (6 bases). This receptor was identified in a person between 60 and 70 years old with breast cancer. This chain's CDR3 is CASSQTGPNSGNTIYF. The CDR3 nucleotides are TGTGCCAGCAGCCAAACAGGGCCGAACTCTGGAAACACCATATATTTT.